The 29 T cell receptor beta chains given below trace back to one sample, sequenced in a study of cytomegalovirus exposure and HLA in healthy donors (TCRdb year 2017). Library prep was done by the immunoSEQ multiplex PCR assay. For the multiplex PCR, a mixture combining 60 forward primers for TCR Vbeta segments and 13 reverse primers for TCR Jbeta segments was used. TCRdb provides this immuneACCESS table in a form limited to in-frame rearrangements. Some clones are lacking; in checked studies, under half of them reflect an unresolved V gene, and why the rest are absent is not known. Present in this sample are some 170,000 clones, about four fifths of which were seen just once. Roughly 4.9% of the sample lies in the top ten. Sequenced input: PBMCs. These receptors came from a woman between 18 and 29 years old in good health and CMV-seropositive.

The rearrangement joins TRBV6-5 to TRBJ1-4, with D possibly being TRBD1 (5 bases). V was pared by 6 bases and J by 0 bases, with 11 bases between. Germline V gene lookup returns CDR1 MNHEY and CDR2 SVGAGI. This CDR3 is 15 amino acids long. The CDR3 nucleotides read TGTGCCAGCAGCGGGCAGGGAACAACTAATGAAAAACTGTTTTTT. Translating it yields CASSGQGTTNEKLFF.

J is TRBJ1-2 and V is TRBV6-6; the D gene is possibly TRBD1 (5 bases). From germline, CDR1 is MNHNY and CDR2 SVGAGI (reference sequence). Trimming left V 8 bases short and J 3 bases short, with 7 bases between. The CDR3 loop spans 11 amino acids. The DNA for the CDR3 is TGTGCCAGCTCGGGGGACTATGGCTACACCTTC. Translation gives CASSGDYGYTF.

This clone occurred a few times. This rearrangement joins TRBV29-1 to TRBJ2-2; D may be TRBD2 (5 bases). The CDR3 extends over 12 amino acids. The ends were cut back, 7 bases at V and 7 bases at J, with 13 bases in the middle. The germline CDR1 and CDR2 sequences are SQVTM and ANQGSEA. The CDR3 nucleotides read TGCAGCGCTTACCCCGGGGACGGGGAGCTGTTTTTT. It encodes CSAYPGDGELFF.

This chain connects TRBV5-8 to TRBJ2-3; TRBD1 might be the D (5 bases). This CDR3 has 20 amino acids. V lost 4 bases, J lost 0 bases, and 27 bases lay in between. CDR1 and CDR2 (germline): SGHTS, YDEGEE. The CDR3 spells CASSRTLGQGWLLSTDTQYF. DNA of the CDR3: TGTGCCAGCAGCCGTACGTTAGGGCAGGGCTGGTTATTAAGCACAGATACGCAGTATTTT.

This clone has just a few counts. J is TRBJ2-5 and V is TRBV9; 7 bases map to TRBD1. The J segment lost 1 base and the V segment lost 4 bases, leaving 1 base of the junction unmatched. The CDR3 spans 13 residues. CDR1 and CDR2 (germline): SGDLS, YYNGEE. Written as DNA, the CDR3 is TGTGCCAGCAGCACAGGGGTCCAAGAGACCCAGTACTTC. Its translation is CASSTGVQETQYF.

The chain combines TRBV7-9 with TRBJ1-2, with no clear D. Trimming took off 7 bases at V and 2 bases at J, with 11 bases between the two ends. The CDR3 sequence is 13 residues long. Germline assignment: CDR1 SEHNR and CDR2 FQNEAQ (reference sequence). The chain's CDR3 is CASIPGRNYGYTF. The DNA of the CDR3 is TGTGCCAGCATTCCCGGGAGGAACTATGGCTACACCTTC.

The chain carries TRBV5-1 and TRBJ1-6; D is possibly TRBD1 (5 bases). The CDR3 runs 15 residues. With 4 bases removed from V and 4 bases from J, the gap between germline ends came to 12 bases. CDR1 is SGHRS, CDR2 YFSETQ, per germline. The CDR3 bases are TGCGCCAGCAGCGCAAACAGGTCTTATAATTCACCCCTCCACTTT. Amino acids: CASSANRSYNSPLHF.

The rearrangement links TRBV6-1 to TRBJ1-6; D unresolved. This CDR3 comprises 14 residues. Germline CDR1 reads MNHNS; CDR2 reads SASEGT. V was shortened by 6 bases and J by 8 bases, with 14 bases between the two germline ends. The CDR3 protein is CASRLSQQDSPLHF. The CDR3 DNA sequence: TGTGCCAGCAGGCTCAGCCAGCAGGATTCACCCCTCCACTTT.

The gene calls are TRBV5-4 and TRBJ1-1; 8 bases map to TRBD1. The CDR3 runs 14 residues. Germline V gene data show CDR1 as SGHNT and CDR2 as YYREEE (reference sequence). V lost 1 base, J lost 7 bases, and 6 bases stayed unmatched. CDR3 protein: CASSLRTGSLEAFF. The CDR3 bases are TGTGCCAGCAGCTTGAGGACAGGGAGTCTTGAAGCTTTCTTT.

The gene calls are TRBV4-2 and TRBJ2-2; tentative D call: TRBD2 (5 bases). The germline V gene encodes CDR1 LGHNA and CDR2 YNFKEQ. V was pared by 4 bases and J by 5 bases, with 17 bases between. The CDR3 covers 16 residues. The CDR3 DNA sequence: TGTGCCAGCAGCCGAGATCTTCGGGGTGGGACCGGGGAGCTGTTTTTT. Its protein is CASSRDLRGGTGELFF.

The V call is TRBV6-5, the J call TRBJ2-7; TRBD2 matches 9 bases. Per germline, CDR1 MNHEY and CDR2 SVGAGI. This CDR3 has 13 amino acids. Germline trimming cut 9 bases from V and 3 bases from J; bases unmatched to any gene: 6. CDR3 nucleotide sequence: TGTGCCAGTCAGCGGGGGGTATTCTACGAGCAGTACTTC. This gives the protein CASQRGVFYEQYF.

Written as DNA, the CDR3 is TGTGCCAGCAGCCTAGAGGGGACAGGGATGACTGAAGCTTTCTTT. Protein sequence: CASSLEGTGMTEAFF. This chain uses TRBV7-3 with TRBJ1-1; 9 positions match TRBD1. Losses at the gene ends were 5 bases for V and 5 bases for J; bases not matched to a gene: 9. CDR1 is SGHTA, CDR2 FQGTGA, per germline. CDR3 size: 15 residues.

The J gene is TRBJ2-1, the V gene TRBV14; 10 nucleotides line up with TRBD2. CDR1 is SGHDN and CDR2 is FVKESK in the germline V gene. Trimming removed 0 bases from V and 9 bases from J; junction bases left unmatched: 5. The CDR3 contains 15 residues. The CDR3 loop reads CASSQDTSGVGEQFF. The DNA of the CDR3 is TGTGCCAGCAGCCAAGACACTAGCGGGGTGGGTGAGCAGTTCTTC.

The V and J genes are TRBV27 and TRBJ1-5; 8 bases are shared with TRBD1. The CDR3 has 13 amino acids. Trimming removed 4 bases from V and 6 bases from J; junction bases left unmatched: 2. Germline V gives CDR1 MNHEY, CDR2 SMNVEV (reference sequence). The CDR3 spells CASSSQGGQPQHF. Here the CDR3 DNA reads TGTGCCAGCAGTTCACAGGGGGGTCAGCCCCAGCATTTT.

The chain couples TRBV28 to TRBJ2-7; weak D call: TRBD2 (5 bases). Germline-derived CDR1 and CDR2 are MDHEN and SYDVKM. Trimming took 8 bases from V and 4 from J, leaving 15 bases between them. The CDR3 covers 13 residues. CDR3 loop: CASSGVGRYEQYF. In DNA, the CDR3 is TGTGCCAGCTCCGGGGTGGGTCGGTACGAGCAGTACTTC.

CDR3 bases: TGTGCCAGTCTAGCGGGGAGCTCCTACGAGCAGTACTTC. This encodes CASLAGSSYEQYF. V is TRBV6-4 and J is TRBJ2-7; 9 bases match TRBD2. V was clipped by 9 bases and J by 0 bases; unmatched bases: 3. Germline assignment: CDR1 MRHNA and CDR2 SNTAGT. The CDR3 has 13 residues.

The rearrangement joins TRBV6-6 to TRBJ1-2; D uncertain. CDR1 is MNHNY, CDR2 SVGAGI, per germline (reference sequence). The CDR3 is made up of 13 amino acids. Trimming took off 3 bases at V and 6 bases at J, with 11 bases between the two ends. The CDR3 is CASSYRRVDGYTF. CDR3 in DNA: TGTGCCAGCAGTTATCGTCGAGTTGATGGCTACACCTTC.

With regard to this clone: A much larger clone is a single base away; this may be a read error. The chain couples TRBV6-1 to TRBJ2-3; 11 bases are shared with TRBD2. This CDR3 has 15 amino acids. With 3 bases clipped from V and 1 base from J, the junction kept 0 bases outside the gene matches. CDR1 is MNHNS and CDR2 is SASEGT in the germline V gene. CDR3 protein: CASSETSGGTDTQYF. CDR3 bases: TGTGCCAGCAGTGAGACTAGCGGGGGCACAGATACGCAGTATTTT.

The chain uses TRBV7-2 and TRBJ2-1; 7 nucleotides agree with TRBD1. The CDR3 consists of 15 residues. CDR1 SGHTA and CDR2 FQGNSA come from the germline V gene. With 0 bases clipped from V and 7 bases from J, the junction kept 6 bases outside the gene matches. CDR3 sequence (DNA): TGTGCCAGCAGCTTAGCCCCCACAGGGGTTAATGAGCAGTTCTTC. This gives the protein CASSLAPTGVNEQFF.

This chain uses TRBV13 with TRBJ1-6; possible D gene TRBD1, 6 bases. This CDR3 has 15 amino acids. Looked up from germline, CDR1 is PRHDT and CDR2 is FYEKMQ (reference sequence). Trimming stripped 1 base from V and 6 bases from J, with 10 bases between. For the CDR3, the DNA is TGTGCCAGCAGCTTAGCCGGCAGGGGTAATTCACCCCTCCACTTT. Protein sequence: CASSLAGRGNSPLHF. Complete variable domain (other parts from reference TRBV13 and TRBJ1-6): AAGVIQSPRHLIKEKRETATLKCYPIPRHDTVYWYQQGPGQDPQFLISFYEKMQSDKGSIPDRFSAQQFSDYHSELNMSSLELGDSALYFCASSLAGRGNSPLHFGNGTRLTVT.

The sample holds one count of this clone. The chain recombines TRBV19 with TRBJ1-5, with D perhaps TRBD1 (6 bases). CDR1 LNHDA and CDR2 SQIVND come from the germline V gene (reference sequence). The CDR3 is 18 residues long. The V end lost 7 bases, the J end lost 3 bases, and 25 bases lay between the germline ends. In DNA, the CDR3 is TGTGCCAGTACCGGCGACAGGTTGGCAAAACCTTCCAATCAGCCCCAGCATTTT. This codes for CASTGDRLAKPSNQPQHF.

The chain carries TRBV7-9 and TRBJ2-2; 11 positions match TRBD2. Germline V gene lookup returns CDR1 SEHNR and CDR2 FQNEAQ (reference sequence). The ends lost 2 bases at V and 5 bases at J; junction bases unmatched: 1. This CDR3 contains 15 residues. CDR3 DNA sequence: TGTGCCAGCAGCTTACCTAGCGGGGGGACCGGGGAGCTGTTTTTT. Protein product: CASSLPSGGTGELFF. Together with reference TRBV7-9 and TRBJ2-2, the CDR3 gives the full variable domain: DTGVSQNPRHKITKRGQNVTFRCDPISEHNRLYWYRQTLGQGPEFLTYFQNEAQLEKSRLLSDRFSAERPKGSFSTLEIQRTEQGDSAMYLCASSLPSGGTGELFFGEGSRLTVL.

With regard to this clone: This specimen includes other DNA sequences encoding the same CDR3. The chain joins TRBV7-8 to TRBJ1-5, with D tentatively TRBD1 (5 bases). CDR1 is SGHVS and CDR2 is FQNEAQ in the germline V gene. This CDR3 contains 13 residues. Trimming left V 3 bases short and J 4 bases short, with 7 bases between. CDR3 residues: CASSFDRNQPQHF. The DNA for the CDR3 is TGTGCCAGCAGCTTCGACAGAAATCAGCCCCAGCATTTT.

This chain links TRBV10-3 with TRBJ1-1; D gene unclear. This CDR3 spans 18 amino acids. V shed 2 bases and J shed 2 bases, with 21 bases lying between them. Germline CDR1 and CDR2: ENHRY and SYGVKD. CDR3 in amino acids: CAISEVILRGRGNTEAFF. The CDR3 nucleotides read TGTGCCATCAGTGAGGTCATCTTAAGAGGGAGAGGAAACACTGAAGCTTTCTTT.

This chain uses TRBV6-5 with TRBJ2-1, with TRBD2 identical over 8 bases. The CDR3 runs to 14 residues. The germline V gene encodes CDR1 MNHEY and CDR2 SVGAGI. V was clipped by 10 bases and J by 4 bases; unmatched bases: 9. CDR3 loop: CATRGGLLYNEQFF. DNA of the CDR3: TGTGCCACCCGGGGGGGCTTACTATACAATGAGCAGTTCTTC.

This clone has only one observation. The chain couples TRBV4-1 to TRBJ2-1; a weak D match, TRBD2 (7 bases). Germline V gene sequence: CDR1 MGHRA, CDR2 YSYEKL. This CDR3 contains 18 residues. V lost 1 base and J lost 4, with 20 bases in between. The DNA for the CDR3 is TGCGCCAGCAGCCAAGCTGCACGGGGGGCGACCTCATACAATGAGCAGTTCTTC. Translated, it gives CASSQAARGATSYNEQFF.

This chain links TRBV7-3 with TRBJ2-2; possible D gene TRBD2, 5 bases. CDR1 and CDR2 (germline): SGHTA, FQGTGA. The CDR3 is 16 residues long. Trimming stripped 1 base from V and 4 bases from J, with 13 bases between. CDR3 DNA sequence: TGTGCCAGCAGCTTAAATTCCGGTCGGGGCACCGGGGAGCTGTTTTTT. Residues: CASSLNSGRGTGELFF. The full variable domain, in which reference TRBV7-3 and TRBJ2-2 provide the parts outside the CDR3, is GAGVSQTPSNKVTEKGKYVELRCDPISGHTALYWYRQSLGQGPEFLIYFQGTGAADDSGLPNDRFFAVRPEGSVSTLKIQRTERGDSAVYLCASSLNSGRGTGELFFGEGSRLTVL.

V is TRBV11-2 and J is TRBJ2-7; 7 bases are shared with TRBD2. V shed 2 bases, J shed 6 bases, and the junction held 10 bases outside the gene matches. In germline, CDR1 is SGHAT, CDR2 FQNNGV. The CDR3 covers 15 residues. CDR3 loop: CASSLIWGGTGEQYF. CDR3 DNA sequence: TGTGCCAGCAGCTTAATATGGGGGGGGACGGGCGAGCAGTACTTC.

The genes are TRBV6-4 and TRBJ1-2; maybe TRBD1 (5 bases). CDR3 length: 8 residues. The germline V gene has CDR1 MRHNA and CDR2 SNTAGT. Trimming removed 8 bases from V and 11 bases from J, with 6 bases in between. The CDR3, as DNA: TGTGCCAGCGGGGGGTACACCTTC. Its translation: CASGGYTF.